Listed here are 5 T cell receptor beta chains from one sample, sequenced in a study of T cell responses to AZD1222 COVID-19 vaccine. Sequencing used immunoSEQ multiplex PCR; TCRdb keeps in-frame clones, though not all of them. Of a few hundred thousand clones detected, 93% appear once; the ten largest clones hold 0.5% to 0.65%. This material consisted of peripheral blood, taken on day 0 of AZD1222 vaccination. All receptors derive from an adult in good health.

The CDR3 spells CATSREARWNTEAFF. In DNA, the CDR3 is TGTGCCACCAGCAGAGAGGCTCGCTGGAACACTGAAGCTTTCTTT. The V and J genes are TRBV15 and TRBJ1-1, with D unresolved. This CDR3 spans 15 amino acids. Trimming took 0 bases from V and 1 from J, leaving 9 bases between them. Germline V gene sequence: CDR1 LNHNV, CDR2 YYDKDF (reference sequence).

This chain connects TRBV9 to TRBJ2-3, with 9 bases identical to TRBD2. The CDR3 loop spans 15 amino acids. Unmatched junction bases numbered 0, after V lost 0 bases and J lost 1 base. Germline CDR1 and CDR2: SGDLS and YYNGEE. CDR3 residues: CASSVGLAGTDTQYF. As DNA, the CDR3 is TGTGCCAGCAGCGTAGGACTAGCGGGCACAGATACGCAGTATTTT.

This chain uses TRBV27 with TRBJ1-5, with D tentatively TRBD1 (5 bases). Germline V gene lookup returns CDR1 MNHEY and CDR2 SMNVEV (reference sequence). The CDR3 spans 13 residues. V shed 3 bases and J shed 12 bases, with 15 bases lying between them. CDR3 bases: TGTGCCAGCAGTTTGGGGGGTGGGCTAGGCCAGCATTTT. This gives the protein CASSLGGGLGQHF.

CDR3 sequence (DNA): TGTGCCATCAGTGAGGGGGGTGTAGATCAGCCCCAGCATTTT. It is translated as CAISEGGVDQPQHF. V gene TRBV10-3 combines with J gene TRBJ1-5, with D tentatively TRBD1 (5 bases). Germline V gene lookup returns CDR1 ENHRY and CDR2 SYGVKD. V shed 2 bases and J shed 5 bases, with 10 bases lying between them. The CDR3 is made up of 14 amino acids.

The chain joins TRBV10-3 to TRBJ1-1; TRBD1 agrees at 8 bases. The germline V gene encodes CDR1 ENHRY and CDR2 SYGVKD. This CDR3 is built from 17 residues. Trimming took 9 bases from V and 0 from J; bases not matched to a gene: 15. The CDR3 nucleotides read TGTGCCATTTCGGAACGGCCCGGGACAGGACTGAACACTGAAGCTTTCTTT. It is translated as CAISERPGTGLNTEAFF.